This TCR beta chain stems from a study of tumor-infiltrating lymphocytes in localized non-small cell lung cancer. General study results and limits: Not all patients were TCR sequenced, owing to tissue quantity.

With regard to this clone: As yet, its antigen is unknown. Other DNA sequences within the sample encode an identical CDR3.

Generated by immunoSEQ multiplex PCR, the TCRdb table keeps only in-frame clones and is missing some. The data contain about 24,000 clones, under 75% of them singletons. This CDR3 has 12 residues. Germline-derived CDR1 and CDR2 are MNHEY and SMNVEV (reference sequence). The V end was cut by 2 bases, the J end by 8 bases, with 6 bases between. J is TRBJ2-2 and V is TRBV27; D may be TRBD1 (5 bases). The TCR comes from a human donor with non-small cell lung cancer. Material: lung tumor tissue. The CDR3 protein is CASSLNRGELFF. The DNA for the CDR3 is TGTGCCAGCAGTTTAAACAGGGGGGAGCTGTTTTTT.